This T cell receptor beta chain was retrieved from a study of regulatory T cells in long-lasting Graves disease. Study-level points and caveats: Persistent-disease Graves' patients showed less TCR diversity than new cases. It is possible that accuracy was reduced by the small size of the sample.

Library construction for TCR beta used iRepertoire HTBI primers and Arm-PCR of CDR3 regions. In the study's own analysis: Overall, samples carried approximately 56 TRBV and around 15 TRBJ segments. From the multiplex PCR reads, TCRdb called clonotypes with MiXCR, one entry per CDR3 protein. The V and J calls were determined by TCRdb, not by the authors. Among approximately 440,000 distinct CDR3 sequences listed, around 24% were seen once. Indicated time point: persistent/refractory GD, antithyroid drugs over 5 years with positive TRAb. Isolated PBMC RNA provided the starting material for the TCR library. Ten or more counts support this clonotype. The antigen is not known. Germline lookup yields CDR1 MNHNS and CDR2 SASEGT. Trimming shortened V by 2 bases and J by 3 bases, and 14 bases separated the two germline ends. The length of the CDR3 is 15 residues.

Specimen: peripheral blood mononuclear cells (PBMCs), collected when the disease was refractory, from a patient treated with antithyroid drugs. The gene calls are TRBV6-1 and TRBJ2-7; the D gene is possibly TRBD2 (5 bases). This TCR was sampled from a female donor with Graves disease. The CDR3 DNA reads TGTGCCAGCAGTGAACGGGGATTAAGCGGCTACGAGCAGTACTTC. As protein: CASSERGLSGYEQYF.